This T cell receptor beta chain is drawn from a study of T-cell reconstitution after alpha-beta-depleted transplantation in children (dated by TCRdb to 2016 to 2017). With regard to the full study: The study quantitatively tracked T-cell immune reconstitution after TCRalphabeta/CD19-depleted allogeneic hematopoietic cell transplantation in children using TCR repertoire profiling.

Library generation was performed with PCR. TCRdb lists the instrument as Illumina HiSeq 2500. To normalize quantification of the TCRbeta repertoire, the TCR libraries were built with molecular barcoding that relied on unique molecular identifiers. TCRdb ran its own pipeline on the public reads, namely fastp trimming at Q25 and MiXCR clone calling, and kept in-frame beta chains. Every entry covers one CDR3 protein and lists the most common genes and DNA from its rows. In this sample the table shows 600,000 to 700,000 distinct CDR3 sequences, approximately 16% of which occur a single time. The ten largest clones take up 0.85% to 1.3% of the sample. Via the germline V gene, CDR1 is SGHTA and CDR2 FQGNSA. Relative to germline, V is 1 base shorter and J is 4 bases shorter, with 8 bases between their ends. The CDR3 sequence holds 14 residues, the cysteine and phenylalanine included. The only DNA kept is the CDR3, 42 bases in frame from the first base.

This clonotype was observed at least ten times. The target of this receptor is not known. No much larger clone is present one base from it, and per-base qualities are unavailable. The V and J segments used are TRBV7-2 and TRBJ2-1, with the identity of the D gene unclear. This clonotype was obtained from a human donor who donated a stem cell graft to a child with acute myeloid leukemia. Material: PBMCs from the stem cell graft donor, obtained from the stem cell graft. The sequence in DNA is TGTGCCAGCAGCTTAGAGGTCAGATACAATGAGCAGTTCTTC. Translated, it gives CASSLEVRYNEQFF.